This TCR beta chain was retrieved from a study of blood T cell repertoires in COVID-19. Overall study context: Specimens from acute and convalescent COVID-19 originated in the United States, Italy and Spain.

There are 15 residues in the CDR3. The V gene end was trimmed by 1 base and the J gene end by 4 bases; junction bases not matched to a gene: 5. The V gene's germline CDR1 is MDHEN and CDR2 SYDVKM. Methods used by the authors: Scientists estimated how many nucleated cells there were by amplifying reference gene primers. Clones were sequenced by immunoSEQ multiplex PCR, and TCRdb holds only the in-frame ones, with some missing. The V and J calls and the clone size are those of that table, but D and trimming were determined from the DNA. The sample lists nearly 350,000 clones; about 86% were seen once. This TCR derives from a man aged 25 to 40 with active or convalescent COVID-19. The gene calls are TRBV28 and TRBJ2-7; 9 bases are a match to TRBD1. The sample taken for sequencing was peripheral blood. This CDR3 reads CASSLSGTGLYEQYF. DNA for the CDR3: TGTGCCAGCAGTTTATCCGGGACAGGGTTGTACGAGCAGTACTTC.